This T cell receptor beta chain was sequenced for a study of tumor-infiltrating lymphocytes in primary liver carcinoma. A primer in the constant region served to generate TCR beta cDNA from approximately 450 ng of total RNA. Three nested multiplex PCR rounds, a slightly modified ARM-PCR method, built the TCR beta libraries. A C-beta reverse primer and TRBV1-TRBV30 forward primers served in each of the first two PCR rounds, at ten to eleven cycles apiece. Using its own MiXCR run on the multiplex PCR reads, TCRdb lists one record per CDR3 protein. Of about 310,000 distinct CDR3 sequences listed, roughly 60% are singletons. Remarks on this clonotype: The target antigen is unknown. The conserved phenylalanine or tryptophan normally closing the CDR3 is absent here, so this likely arose from a read error.

V lost 5 bases, J lost 4 bases, and 12 bases stayed unmatched. This CDR3 contains 18 residues. The researchers obtained blood RNA from unsorted whole blood and also extracted germline DNA. Enrolled patients were chronically infected with HBV and treatment-naive. Regarding the study as a whole: The 250 largest clones made up significantly more of tumor than blood repertoires (p = 0.039).

The clonotype originates from a man aged 35 to 55 with primary liver carcinoma and hepatitis B virus infection. The V and J genes are TRBV12-3 or TRBV12-4 and TRBJ2-1; 12 bases align to TRBD2. Sequenced material: peripheral blood. In nucleotides, the CDR3 is TGTGCCAGCAGTGCGGAAGGGCTAGCGGGAGGGGGATACAATGAGCAGTTCTCC. This codes for CASSAEGLAGGGYNEQFS.